The present T cell receptor beta chain was sequenced within a study of T-cell memory formation after mild COVID-19. TCRdb reprocessed the 5' RACE reads with MiXCR, giving one entry per CDR3 protein. The sample has 500,000 to 550,000 distinct CDR3 sequences; around 20% are singletons. Trimming removed 8 bases at V and 3 bases at J, with 14 bases between. The CDR3 covers 13 residues. This clonotype was seen a handful of times. This TCR came from an adult woman who had mild COVID-19 (a few samples of this study predate the infection). Cell type and time point are not known. The chain recombines TRBV12-3 or TRBV12-4 with TRBJ2-7; tentative D call: TRBD1 (6 bases). The material sequenced was PBMCs or a T cell subset sorted from them (not recorded which). Here the CDR3 DNA reads TGTGCCAGCGGTCCCGGACAGAGCTACGAGCAGTACTTC. It codes for CASGPGQSYEQYF.